The rows below give T cell receptor beta chains drawn from one sample of a study of shared clonotypes between healthy human individuals. The protocol was immunoSEQ multiplex PCR, while the TCRdb copy is restricted to in-frame clones and leaves out a portion. The data show roughly 640,000 clones, roughly 70% seen once. Material: memory CD4+ T cells sorted from blood. These receptors all come from a woman aged 30 to 39 in good health. Each CDR3 is given with its conserved first and last residue. Fields, in order: CDR3 length, V gene, D gene, J gene, clone size, CDR3 protein, CDR3 DNA. D genes are given only for firm matches. Only part of the rows carry a size: once, few, many, or a class if the clone is expanded.

14,TRBV29-1,TRBD2,TRBJ2-1,many,CSVPTGLLYNEQFF,TGCAGCGTACCGACGGGACTACTATACAATGAGCAGTTCTTC
14,TRBV28,TRBD1,TRBJ1-4,NA,CASSLTGEVKKLFF,TGTGCCAGCAGTCTGACAGGGGAGGTGAAAAAACTGTTTTTT
15,TRBV9,TRBD2,TRBJ2-7,NA,CASSGGTSGRGGQYF,TGTGCCAGCAGCGGAGGGACTAGCGGGAGAGGAGGGCAGTACTTC
15,TRBV2,NA,TRBJ1-2,few,CASSERTAFNYGYTF,TGTGCCAGCAGTGAAAGGACAGCGTTTAACTATGGCTACACCTTC
14,TRBV15,NA,TRBJ1-5,NA,CATSRDNSNQPQHF,TGTGCCACCAGCAGAGATAATAGCAATCAGCCCCAGCATTTT
13,TRBV5-1,NA,TRBJ1-1,NA,CASSLVSDTEAFF,TGCGCCAGCAGCTTGGTGAGCGACACTGAAGCTTTCTTT
13,TRBV15,NA,TRBJ1-5,NA,CATSPRGGQPQHF,TGTGCCACCAGCCCCAGGGGCGGACAGCCCCAGCATTTT
13,TRBV30,TRBD1,TRBJ1-5,NA,CAFTGEGNQPQHF,TGTGCTTTCACAGGGGAGGGCAATCAGCCCCAGCATTTT
20,TRBV10-3,NA,TRBJ1-2,NA,CAISDLSAANKKPGMFGYTF,TGTGCCATCAGTGATCTCTCTGCGGCGAACAAAAAACCCGGTATGTTTGGCTACACCTTC
14,TRBV6-5,NA,TRBJ2-3,NA,CASSYRGTGDTQYF,TGTGCCAGCAGTTACAGAGGAACGGGAGATACGCAGTATTTT
14,TRBV18,NA,TRBJ2-3,NA,CASSQQGGSNTQYF,TGTGCCAGCTCACAACAGGGAGGGAGCAATACGCAGTATTTT
14,TRBV5-4,TRBD1,TRBJ1-2,NA,CASSYGQGYYGYTF,TGTGCCAGCAGCTACGGACAGGGGTACTATGGCTACACCTTC
15,TRBV5-1,NA,TRBJ2-1,few,CASSLDSSSYNEQFF,TGCGCCAGCAGCTTGGATAGCAGTTCCTACAATGAGCAGTTCTTC
14,TRBV6-6,TRBD1,TRBJ2-7,NA,CASSRDRSPHEQYF,TGTGCCAGCAGTAGGGACAGGTCGCCCCACGAGCAGTACTTC
16,TRBV28,TRBD1,TRBJ1-2,few,CASRKLDREWNYGYTF,TGTGCCAGCAGGAAACTCGACAGGGAGTGGAACTATGGCTACACCTTC
17,TRBV9,NA,TRBJ2-2,NA,CASSPRVGQGRTGELFF,TGTGCCAGCAGCCCAAGGGTGGGGCAGGGTCGCACCGGGGAGCTGTTTTTT
13,TRBV30,NA,TRBJ1-4,NA,CAWSSGGNEKLFF,TGTGCCTGGAGTTCTGGAGGAAATGAAAAACTGTTTTTT
13,TRBV7-9,NA,TRBJ2-5,NA,CASRQGAEETQYF,TGTGCCAGCAGGCAAGGGGCGGAAGAGACCCAGTACTTC
15,TRBV28,NA,TRBJ1-3,NA,CASSLGGIAGNTIYF,TGTGCCAGCAGCTTGGGGGGCATTGCTGGAAACACCATATATTTT
14,TRBV5-6,NA,TRBJ1-2,NA,CASSSTRGAYGYTF,TGTGCCAGCAGCTCCACGAGGGGCGCCTATGGCTACACCTTC
12,TRBV19,NA,TRBJ1-2,NA,CASSTRDYGYTF,TGTGCCAGTAGTACCAGGGATTATGGCTACACCTTC
12,TRBV19,NA,TRBJ2-7,few,CASSTGDYEQYF,TGTGCCAGTAGTACTGGCGACTACGAGCAGTACTTC
15,TRBV5-1,TRBD1,TRBJ1-1,NA,CASSGGQGADTEAFF,TGCGCCAGCAGCGGGGGACAGGGGGCCGACACTGAAGCTTTCTTT
15,TRBV6-1,NA,TRBJ1-5,few,CASSEGNSGNQPQHF,TGTGCCAGCAGTGAAGGTAATTCGGGCAATCAGCCCCAGCATTTT
15,TRBV7-9,TRBD1,TRBJ1-2,NA,CASSLSRDRGYGYTF,TGTGCCAGCAGCTTATCCCGCGACAGGGGCTATGGCTACACCTTC
15,TRBV28,TRBD1,TRBJ1-2,NA,CASSVTGTGWAGYTF,TGTGCCAGCAGTGTTACCGGGACAGGGTGGGCTGGCTACACCTTC
20,TRBV28,TRBD1,TRBJ1-5,NA,CASSQTWTGWEPFLNQPQHF,TGTGCCAGCAGCCAGACCTGGACAGGGTGGGAACCTTTCCTAAATCAGCCCCAGCATTTT
11,TRBV27,TRBD1,TRBJ1-2,NA,CASSRGRDYTF,TGTGCCAGCAGCAGGGGGCGGGACTACACCTTC
16,TRBV28,NA,TRBJ2-7,NA,CASSPGGPGVSYEQYF,TGTGCCAGCAGTCCCGGGGGGCCCGGGGTCTCCTACGAGCAGTACTTC
14,TRBV27,NA,TRBJ1-4,once,CASSLWGPNEKLFF,TGTGCCAGCAGTTTATGGGGCCCTAATGAAAAACTGTTTTTT
15,TRBV30,TRBD1,TRBJ1-2,NA,CAWNDWTGSSYGYTF,TGTGCCTGGAACGACTGGACAGGCTCATCCTATGGCTACACCTTC
12,TRBV30,NA,TRBJ2-7,few,CAWSVGGYEQYF,TGTGCCTGGAGTGTAGGAGGTTACGAGCAGTACTTC